These 19 T cell receptor beta chains were all obtained from the same sample, sequenced in a study of CD8 T cells in ankylosing spondylitis. Study-wide results and limits: Blood of patients with ankylosing spondylitis appeared to be characterized by a TCR beta motif of several highly homologous variants.

These receptors' targets are unknown. TCRdb analysed the 5' RACE reads with MiXCR anew, one entry per CDR3 protein. The sample lists more than 250,000 distinct CDR3 sequences, roughly 8% occurring once. The sequencing input was blood, either unsorted or a sorted T cell fraction (not recorded which). The receptors stem from a male donor with ankylosing spondylitis.

This clonotype was found many times. The chain is built from TRBV4-2 and TRBJ2-3, with 9 positions matching TRBD2. The CDR3 length is 17 residues. CDR1 and CDR2 from the germline V gene are LGHNA and YNFKEQ. With V trimmed by 1 base and J by 0 bases, 5 bases remained unmatched. The CDR3 nucleotides read TGTGCCAGCAGCCAAGGGACTAGCGCCACTAGCACAGATACGCAGTATTTT. Residues: CASSQGTSATSTDTQYF.

This clonotype appeared a few times. The V call is TRBV5-1, the J call TRBJ1-4; D is perhaps TRBD1 (5 bases). V was cut by 5 bases and J by 3 bases, with 14 bases left in between. The V gene's germline CDR1 is SGHRS and CDR2 YFSETQ. The length of the CDR3 is 15 residues. CDR3 sequence reads: CASRGQKEANEKLFF. Written as DNA, the CDR3 is TGCGCCAGCAGGGGGCAGAAGGAGGCTAATGAAAAACTGTTTTTT.

There are many counts of this clonotype. The chain is built from TRBV27 and TRBJ2-7; D unclear. This CDR3 has 13 amino acids. Looked up from germline, CDR1 is MNHEY and CDR2 is SMNVEV (reference sequence). V lost 3 bases and J 1 base, leaving 7 bases between the germline ends. The CDR3 nucleotides read TGTGCCAGCAGTTTTTCTCCGTCCTACGAGCAGTACTTC. This sequence encodes CASSFSPSYEQYF.

The chain is built from TRBV20-1 and TRBJ2-5; TRBD1 is a possible D gene (5 bases). The ends were cut back, 3 bases at V and 5 bases at J, with 19 bases in the middle. This CDR3 contains 15 residues. Germline CDR1 is DFQATT and CDR2 is SNEGSKA (reference sequence). The CDR3: CSASSQGGFRETQYF. The CDR3 bases are TGCAGTGCTAGCTCCCAGGGTGGTTTCCGGGAGACCCAGTACTTC.

This clonotype occurred a few times. This chain links TRBV5-5 with TRBJ2-7, with D possibly called TRBD1 or TRBD2 (5 bases each). CDR3 size: 14 residues. Germline CDR1 reads SGHKS; CDR2 reads YYEKEE (reference sequence). Trimming took 0 bases from V and 11 from J, leaving 18 bases between them. The CDR3: CASSLAELRGSEYF. The CDR3 coding sequence is TGTGCCAGCAGCTTGGCCGAGTTGAGGGGATCGGAGTACTTC.

This clonotype was picked up a small number of times. The chain couples TRBV5-5 to TRBJ2-1, with 10 bases that match TRBD2. J lost 6 bases, V lost 4 bases, and 7 bases had no gene match. The CDR3 runs 15 residues. Looked up from germline, CDR1 is SGHKS and CDR2 is YYEKEE (reference sequence). The CDR3 sequence is CASSPPGLAINEQFF. The CDR3 region has the DNA TGTGCCAGCAGCCCCCCGGGACTAGCGATCAATGAGCAGTTCTTC.

This clonotype showed up just a few times. The chain couples TRBV29-1 to TRBJ2-7, with 7 bases lining up with TRBD1. Trimming removed 7 bases from V and 2 bases from J; junction bases left unmatched: 5. This CDR3 comprises 12 residues. Germline V gives CDR1 SQVTM, CDR2 ANQGSEA. The CDR3 nucleotides read TGCAGCGCTAGGACAGGAGCCTACGAGCAGTACTTC. This codes for CSARTGAYEQYF.

This clonotype was seen a handful of times. The chain has TRBV20-1 and TRBJ2-3; D remains ambiguous. V was cut by 6 bases and J by 0 bases, with 13 bases left in between. This CDR3 is 14 amino acids long. The V gene's germline CDR1 is DFQATT and CDR2 SNEGSKA (reference sequence). The CDR3 nucleotides read TGCAGTGCCGTCCGGTTCAGTAGCACAGATACGCAGTATTTT. It specifies CSAVRFSSTDTQYF.

The chain is built from TRBV20-1 and TRBJ2-7; perhaps TRBD1 as D (6 bases). V lost 3 bases, J lost 3 bases, and 12 bases lay in between. Germline V CDR1 and CDR2: DFQATT, SNEGSKA (reference sequence). The CDR3 is 13 amino acids. The CDR3 nucleotides read TGCAGTGCTAGGAGACAGGCATTCTACGAGCAGTACTTC. Amino acid sequence: CSARRQAFYEQYF.

The chain joins TRBV29-1 to TRBJ2-7; D possibly uses TRBD1 or TRBD2 (5 bases each). The V gene's germline CDR1 is SQVTM and CDR2 ANQGSEA. The CDR3 totals 14 residues. V lost 5 bases and J 3 bases, leaving 17 bases between the germline ends. CDR3 bases: TGCAGCGTTTCCGGGACCGAAAATTACTACGAGCAGTACTTC. Residues: CSVSGTENYYEQYF.

This clonotype was seen a few times. The genes are TRBV5-1 and TRBJ2-1; the D call may be TRBD1 or TRBD2 (5 bases each). Trimming removed 2 bases from V and 7 bases from J, with 10 bases in between. This CDR3 comprises 13 residues. Germline V gives CDR1 SGHRS, CDR2 YFSETQ. The CDR3 region has the DNA TGCGCCAGCAGCTTTTTGGGGGAAAATGAGCAGTTCTTC. As protein: CASSFLGENEQFF.

This rearrangement joins TRBV7-9 to TRBJ1-1; D is undetermined. CDR1 SEHNR and CDR2 FQNEAQ come from the germline V gene (reference sequence). This CDR3 is built from 15 residues. Between the trimmed V and J ends, which lost 1 base and 3 bases, there was a span of 12 bases. CDR3 sequence: CASSLGGAGDTEAFF. DNA for the CDR3: TGTGCCAGCAGCTTAGGCGGCGCGGGTGACACTGAAGCTTTCTTT. Filled out from reference TRBV7-9 and TRBJ1-1, the complete variable domain reads DTGVSQNPRHKITKRGQNVTFRCDPISEHNRLYWYRQTLGQGPEFLTYFQNEAQLEKSRLLSDRFSAERPKGSFSTLEIQRTEQGDSAMYLCASSLGGAGDTEAFFGQGTRLTVV.

The V and J genes are TRBV7-9 and TRBJ2-7; tentatively, D is TRBD2 (5 bases). This CDR3 is 14 amino acids long. Trimming took off 5 bases at V and 7 bases at J, with 18 bases between the two ends. Germline-derived CDR1 and CDR2 are SEHNR and FQNEAQ (reference sequence). The DNA of the CDR3 is TGTGCCAGCAGCCCATCGTTCGATTCGGGGGAGCAGTACTTC. Its translation is CASSPSFDSGEQYF.

The V gene is TRBV29-1, the J gene TRBJ2-1, with TRBD2 matching over 7 bases. The CDR3 is made up of 17 amino acids. Looked up from germline, CDR1 is SQVTM and CDR2 is ANQGSEA. V lost 1 base to trimming and J lost 0 bases; unmatched junction nucleotides: 9. This CDR3 is CSVEGGKTSLSYNEQFF. CDR3 sequence (DNA): TGCAGCGTTGAAGGGGGTAAGACTAGCCTCTCCTACAATGAGCAGTTCTTC.

This clonotype has at least ten counts. The rearrangement joins TRBV5-6 to TRBJ2-3; possibly TRBD1 for D (5 bases). This CDR3 has 16 residues. V was shortened by 4 bases and J by 0 bases, with 15 bases between the two germline ends. Germline CDR1 and CDR2: SGHDT and YYEEEE. The CDR3 DNA is TGTGCCAGCAGCCCGCAGCTGGGGCCTAGCACAGATACGCAGTATTTT. Its translation is CASSPQLGPSTDTQYF.

This clonotype was found a few times. The chain links TRBV7-3 to TRBJ1-2; TRBD1 matches 9 bases. Germline CDR1 is SGHTA and CDR2 is FQGTGA. V trimming: 5 bases; J trimming: 7 bases; junction bases outside the gene matches: 8. The length of the CDR3 is 14 residues. The CDR3 is CASSRDRDGGGYTF. The CDR3 DNA sequence: TGTGCCAGCAGCCGGGACAGGGATGGTGGTGGCTACACCTTC.

In its sample, this clonotype was seen many times. The rearrangement uses TRBV12-3 or TRBV12-4 and TRBJ2-5, with D perhaps matching TRBD2 (6 bases). The length of the CDR3 is 13 residues. The germline V and J ends were trimmed by 6 bases and 2 bases, with 10 bases remaining between them. The CDR3 nucleotides read TGTGCCAGCAGCCATAGCGGACAAGAGACCCAGTACTTC. This sequence encodes CASSHSGQETQYF.

This clonotype came up a few times. The rearrangement uses TRBV4-1 and TRBJ2-3; 7 nucleotides line up with TRBD2. Per the germline V gene, CDR1 is MGHRA and CDR2 is YSYEKL. This CDR3 comprises 16 residues. Trimming removed 2 bases from V and 0 bases from J; junction bases left unmatched: 5. The CDR3 spells CASSQLLAHSTDTQYF. The CDR3 DNA reads TGCGCCAGCAGCCAACTACTAGCGCATAGCACAGATACGCAGTATTTT.

DNA of the CDR3: TGTGCCAGCAGCTTGGCGGGGGCGGTCGGGGAGCTGTTTTTT. Protein: CASSLAGAVGELFF. The chain couples TRBV7-8 to TRBJ2-2, with D possibly matching TRBD2 (7 bases). This CDR3 contains 14 residues. Between the trimmed V and J ends, which lost 3 bases and 7 bases, there was a span of 12 bases. Germline lookup yields CDR1 SGHVS and CDR2 FQNEAQ.